There are many counts of the clone carrying this TCR beta chain. Its antigen is as yet unknown. Template material for amplifying TCR beta CDR3 regions consisted of RNA transcripts. A set of HTBI primers served as the primers for a first-round RT-PCR of the TCR CDR3. TCRdb fed the multiplex PCR reads into MiXCR, producing one record per CDR3 protein. The table lists 240,000 or so distinct CDR3 sequences, about a sixth of them singletons, with about 29% in the top ten. The sample belongs to a study of T cells in Graves' hyperthyroidism and ophthalmopathy. General study findings and limits: Peripheral blood also featured most of the thyroid clonotypes expanded above 0.001. The model foresaw ophthalmopathy a median roughly 6.3 months prior to onset.

V was clipped by 6 bases and J by 0 bases, with 12 bases between them. The germline CDR1 and CDR2 sequences are KGHSH and LQKENI. The CDR3 runs to 14 residues. This sequence joins TRBV18 and TRBJ2-7; D gene uncertain. The clonotype comes from a woman between 18 and 29 years old with Graves' ophthalmopathy. Sequencing used blood. The CDR3 DNA sequence: TGTGCCAGCTCCCTCCCGGACGGCTCCTACGAGCAGTACTTC. This translates into CASSLPDGSYEQYF. The variable domain in full, completed from reference TRBV18 and TRBJ2-7, reads NAGVMQNPRHLVRRRGQEARLRCSPMKGHSHVYWYRQLPEEGLKFMVYLQKENIIDESGMPKERFSAEFPKEGPSILRIQQVVRGDSAAYFCASSLPDGSYEQYFGPGTRLTVT.